This TCR beta chain was recovered during a study of T cell responses to AZD1222 COVID-19 vaccine. TCRdb keeps only in-frame clones here, not all; method: immunoSEQ multiplex PCR. The sample shows some 110,000 clones, 88% of them seen only once. Germline lookup yields CDR1 SGHDN and CDR2 FVKESK. The CDR3 is 15 residues long. Trimming removed 4 bases at V and 4 bases at J, with 11 bases between. The sequence came from an adult who received the AZD1222 COVID-19 vaccine. The sample consisted of peripheral blood, taken 28 days after the second AZD1222 dose. The chain employs TRBV14 and TRBJ1-6, with unresolved D. The CDR3 loop is CASSPVGLYNSPLHF. The CDR3 DNA reads as TGTGCCAGCAGCCCCGTTGGACTGTATAATTCACCCCTCCACTTT.